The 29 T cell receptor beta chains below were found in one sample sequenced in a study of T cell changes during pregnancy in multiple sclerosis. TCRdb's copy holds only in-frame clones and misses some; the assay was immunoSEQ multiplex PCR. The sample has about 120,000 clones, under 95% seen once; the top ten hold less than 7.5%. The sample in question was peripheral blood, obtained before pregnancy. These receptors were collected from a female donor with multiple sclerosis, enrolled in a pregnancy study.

The CDR3 nucleotides are TGTGCCTGGAGTGTGATTTTGGGGGCGCGGGATGGCTACACCTTC. This codes for CAWSVILGARDGYTF. This rearrangement joins TRBV30 to TRBJ1-2, with D possibly matching TRBD1 (6 bases). Trimming pared 0 bases from V and 6 bases from J, leaving 17 bases between. The CDR3 is 15 residues long. Germline-derived CDR1 and CDR2 are GTSNPN and SVGIG (reference sequence).

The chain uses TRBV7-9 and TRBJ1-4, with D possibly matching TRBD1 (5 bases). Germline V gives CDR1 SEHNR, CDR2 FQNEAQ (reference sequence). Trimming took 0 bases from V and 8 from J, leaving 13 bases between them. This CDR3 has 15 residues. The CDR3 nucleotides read TGTGCCAGCAGCTTAGCACGGGGGACGGGCGAAAAACTGTTTTTT. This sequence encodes CASSLARGTGEKLFF.

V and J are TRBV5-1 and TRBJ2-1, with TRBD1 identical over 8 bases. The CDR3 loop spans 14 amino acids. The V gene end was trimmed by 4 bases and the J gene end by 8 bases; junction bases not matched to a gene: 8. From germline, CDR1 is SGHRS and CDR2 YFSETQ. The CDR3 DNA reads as TGCGCCAGCAGCCCGAGGACAGGGCGGGATGAGCAGTTCTTC. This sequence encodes CASSPRTGRDEQFF.

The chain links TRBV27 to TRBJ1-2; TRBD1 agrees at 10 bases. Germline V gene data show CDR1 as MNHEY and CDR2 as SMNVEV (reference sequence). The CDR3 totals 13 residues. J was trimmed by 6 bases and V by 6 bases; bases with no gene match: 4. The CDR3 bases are TGTGCCAGCAGAGGACAGGGGGGAGATGGCTACACCTTC. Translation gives CASRGQGGDGYTF.

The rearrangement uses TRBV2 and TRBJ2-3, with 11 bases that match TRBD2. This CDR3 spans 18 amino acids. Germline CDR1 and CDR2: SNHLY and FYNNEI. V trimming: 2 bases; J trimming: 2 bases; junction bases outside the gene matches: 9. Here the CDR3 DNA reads TGTGCCAGCAGTGAATTAAGTCCTAGCGGGAGGCCCACAGATACGCAGTATTTT. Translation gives CASSELSPSGRPTDTQYF.

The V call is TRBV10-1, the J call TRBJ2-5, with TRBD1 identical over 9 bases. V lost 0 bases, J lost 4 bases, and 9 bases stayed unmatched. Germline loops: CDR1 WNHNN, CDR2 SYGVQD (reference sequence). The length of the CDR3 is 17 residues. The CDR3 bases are TGCGCCAGCAGTGAGTCGACAGGGGGGACCTCCAGAGAGACCCAGTACTTC. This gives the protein CASSESTGGTSRETQYF.

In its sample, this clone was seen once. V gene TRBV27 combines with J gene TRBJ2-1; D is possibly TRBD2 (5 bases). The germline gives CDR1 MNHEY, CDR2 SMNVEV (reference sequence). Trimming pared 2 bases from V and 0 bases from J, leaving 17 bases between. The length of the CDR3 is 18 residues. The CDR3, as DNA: TGTGCCAGCAGTTTACCGTCAAGCGGCCGGAGCTCCTACAATGAGCAGTTCTTC. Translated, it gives CASSLPSSGRSSYNEQFF.

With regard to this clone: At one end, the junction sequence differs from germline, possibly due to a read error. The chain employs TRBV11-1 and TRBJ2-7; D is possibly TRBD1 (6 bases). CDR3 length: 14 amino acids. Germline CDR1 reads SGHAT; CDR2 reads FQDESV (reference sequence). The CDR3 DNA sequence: TGTGCCAGCAGCTACAACAGGGTCTCCCACGAGCAGTACTTC. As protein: CASSYNRVSHEQYF.

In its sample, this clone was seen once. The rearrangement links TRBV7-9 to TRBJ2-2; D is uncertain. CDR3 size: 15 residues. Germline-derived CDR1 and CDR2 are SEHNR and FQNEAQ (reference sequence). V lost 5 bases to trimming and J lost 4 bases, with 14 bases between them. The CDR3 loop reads CASSLGSSGTGELFF. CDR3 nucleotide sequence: TGTGCCAGCAGCCTCGGATCTTCGGGCACCGGGGAGCTGTTTTTT. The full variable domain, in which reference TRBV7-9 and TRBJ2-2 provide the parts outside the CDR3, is DTGVSQNPRHKITKRGQNVTFRCDPISEHNRLYWYRQTLGQGPEFLTYFQNEAQLEKSRLLSDRFSAERPKGSFSTLEIQRTEQGDSAMYLCASSLGSSGTGELFFGEGSRLTVL.

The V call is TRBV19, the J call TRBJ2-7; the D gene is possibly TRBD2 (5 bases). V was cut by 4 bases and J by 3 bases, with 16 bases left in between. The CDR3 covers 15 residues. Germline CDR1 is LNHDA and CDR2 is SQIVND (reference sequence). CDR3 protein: CASSRGPPPNYEQYF. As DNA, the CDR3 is TGTGCCAGTAGTAGAGGGCCTCCGCCAAACTACGAGCAGTACTTC.

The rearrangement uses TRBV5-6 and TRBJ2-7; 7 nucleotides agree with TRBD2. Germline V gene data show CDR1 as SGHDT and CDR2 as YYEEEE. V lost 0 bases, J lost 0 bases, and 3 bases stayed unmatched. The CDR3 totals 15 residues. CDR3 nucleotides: TGTGCCAGCAGCTTGGTGGGGGAGGGCTCCTACGAGCAGTACTTC. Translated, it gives CASSLVGEGSYEQYF.

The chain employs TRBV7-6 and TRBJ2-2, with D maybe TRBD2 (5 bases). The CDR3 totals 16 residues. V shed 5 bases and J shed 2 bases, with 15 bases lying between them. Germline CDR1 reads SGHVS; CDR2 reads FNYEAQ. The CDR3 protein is CASSPSGSGNTGELFF. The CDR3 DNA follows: TGTGCCAGCAGCCCCTCGGGGTCGGGAAACACCGGGGAGCTGTTTTTT.

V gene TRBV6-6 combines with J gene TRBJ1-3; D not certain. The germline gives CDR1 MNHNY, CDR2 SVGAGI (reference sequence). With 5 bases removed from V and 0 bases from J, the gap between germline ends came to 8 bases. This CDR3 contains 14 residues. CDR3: CASSDSYSGNTIYF. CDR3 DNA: TGTGCCAGCAGTGATAGTTACTCTGGAAACACCATATATTTT.

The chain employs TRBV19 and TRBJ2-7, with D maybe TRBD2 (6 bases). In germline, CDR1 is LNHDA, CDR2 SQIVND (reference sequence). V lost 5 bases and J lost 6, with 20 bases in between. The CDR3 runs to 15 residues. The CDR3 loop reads CASSLRRGSPVEQYF. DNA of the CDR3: TGTGCCAGTAGTTTGAGGAGGGGATCCCCTGTCGAGCAGTACTTC.

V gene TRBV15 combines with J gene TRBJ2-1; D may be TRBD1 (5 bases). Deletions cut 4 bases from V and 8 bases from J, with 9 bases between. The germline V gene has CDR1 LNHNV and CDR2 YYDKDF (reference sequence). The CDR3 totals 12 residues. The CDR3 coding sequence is TGTGCCACCAGCATCGTAGGGGATGAGCAGTTCTTC. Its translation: CATSIVGDEQFF.

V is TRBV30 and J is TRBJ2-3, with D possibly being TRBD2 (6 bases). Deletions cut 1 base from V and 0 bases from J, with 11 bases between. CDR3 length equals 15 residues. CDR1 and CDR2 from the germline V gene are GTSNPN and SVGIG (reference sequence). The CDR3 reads CAWSGVAVSTDTQYF. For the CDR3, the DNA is TGTGCCTGGAGTGGGGTAGCGGTTAGCACAGATACGCAGTATTTT.

The CDR3 region is CASSDGQGTISGNTIYF. CDR3 DNA sequence: TGTGCCAGCAGCGACGGACAGGGGACCATCTCTGGAAACACCATATATTTT. This chain uses TRBV7-9 with TRBJ1-3, with 9 nucleotides matching TRBD1. The CDR3 length is 17 residues. CDR1 SEHNR and CDR2 FQNEAQ come from the germline V gene (reference sequence). J gave up 0 bases and V 5 bases, and 8 bases lay outside the gene matches. The entire variable domain, with the rest obtained from reference TRBV7-9 and TRBJ1-3, is as follows: DTGVSQNPRHKITKRGQNVTFRCDPISEHNRLYWYRQTLGQGPEFLTYFQNEAQLEKSRLLSDRFSAERPKGSFSTLEIQRTEQGDSAMYLCASSDGQGTISGNTIYFGEGSWLTVV.

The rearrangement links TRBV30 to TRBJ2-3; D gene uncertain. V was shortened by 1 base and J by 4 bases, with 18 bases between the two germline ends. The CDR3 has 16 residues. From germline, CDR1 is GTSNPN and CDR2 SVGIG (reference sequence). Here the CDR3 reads CAWSGLNYWVADTQYF. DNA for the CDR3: TGTGCCTGGAGTGGATTAAACTACTGGGTGGCAGATACGCAGTATTTT.

The CDR3 sequence: CAWNERGFPYEQYF. The CDR3 DNA reads TGTGCCTGGAATGAACGGGGGTTTCCCTACGAGCAGTACTTC. The rearrangement joins TRBV30 to TRBJ2-5, with D maybe TRBD2 (6 bases). The assigned J gene may be wrong: the sequence end matches TRBJ2-7 better. The CDR3 spans 14 residues. Germline CDR1 GTSNPN, CDR2 SVGIG (reference sequence).

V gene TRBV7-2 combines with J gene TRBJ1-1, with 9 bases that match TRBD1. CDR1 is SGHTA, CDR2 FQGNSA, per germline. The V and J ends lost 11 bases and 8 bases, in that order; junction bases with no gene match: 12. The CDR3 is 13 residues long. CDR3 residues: CAGGATGGVEAFF. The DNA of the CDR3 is TGTGCCGGAGGGGCGACAGGGGGAGTGGAAGCTTTCTTT. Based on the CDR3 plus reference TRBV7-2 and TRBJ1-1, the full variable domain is GAGVSQSPSNKVTEKGKDVELRCDPISGHTALYWYRQSLGQGLEFLIYFQGNSAPDKSGLPSDRFSAERTGGSVSTLTIQRTQQEDSAVYLCAGGATGGVEAFFGQGTRLTVV.

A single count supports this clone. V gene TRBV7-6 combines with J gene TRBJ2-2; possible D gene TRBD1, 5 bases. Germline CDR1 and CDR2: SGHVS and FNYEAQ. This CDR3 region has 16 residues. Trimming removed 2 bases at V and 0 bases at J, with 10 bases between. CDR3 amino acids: CASSLRLGPNTGELFF. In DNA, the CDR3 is TGTGCCAGCAGCTTAAGGCTGGGGCCGAACACCGGGGAGCTGTTTTTT.

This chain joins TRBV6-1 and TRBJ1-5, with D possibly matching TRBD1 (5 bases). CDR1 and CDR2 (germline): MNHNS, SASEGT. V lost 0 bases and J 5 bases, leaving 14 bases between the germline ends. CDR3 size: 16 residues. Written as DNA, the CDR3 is TGTGCCAGCAGTGAAGCGCTGGGGGGGAACCATCAGCCCCAGCATTTT. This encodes CASSEALGGNHQPQHF.

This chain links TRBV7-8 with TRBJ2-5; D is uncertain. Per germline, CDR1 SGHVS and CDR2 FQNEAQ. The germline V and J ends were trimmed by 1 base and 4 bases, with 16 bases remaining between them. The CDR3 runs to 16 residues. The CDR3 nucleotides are TGTGCCAGCAGCTTAGAGCAACTGGGCATCGGAGAGACCCAGTACTTC. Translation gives CASSLEQLGIGETQYF.

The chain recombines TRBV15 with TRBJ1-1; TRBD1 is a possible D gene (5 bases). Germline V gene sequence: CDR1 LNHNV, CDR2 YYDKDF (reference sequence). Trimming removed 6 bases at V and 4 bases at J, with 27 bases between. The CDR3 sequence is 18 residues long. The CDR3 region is CATSPPQGKEGSRTEAFF. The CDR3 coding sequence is TGTGCCACCAGTCCTCCCCAGGGCAAAGAAGGATCGCGCACTGAAGCTTTCTTT.

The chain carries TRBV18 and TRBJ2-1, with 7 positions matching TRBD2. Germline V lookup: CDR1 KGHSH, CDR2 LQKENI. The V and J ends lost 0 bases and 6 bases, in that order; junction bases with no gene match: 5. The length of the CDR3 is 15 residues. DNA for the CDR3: TGTGCCAGCTCACCACCGCTAGCGGCCGGCAATGAGCAGTTCTTC. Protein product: CASSPPLAAGNEQFF.

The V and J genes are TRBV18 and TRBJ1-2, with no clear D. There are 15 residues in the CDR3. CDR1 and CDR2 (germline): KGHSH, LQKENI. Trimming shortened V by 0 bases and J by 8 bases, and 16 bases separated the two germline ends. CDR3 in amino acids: CASSPPESAPSGYTF. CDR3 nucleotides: TGTGCCAGCTCACCACCGGAGTCGGCCCCCAGCGGCTACACCTTC.

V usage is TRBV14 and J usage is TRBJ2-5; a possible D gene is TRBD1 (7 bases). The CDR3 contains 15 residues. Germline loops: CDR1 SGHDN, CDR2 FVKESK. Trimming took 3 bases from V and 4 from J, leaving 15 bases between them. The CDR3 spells CASSQGGSGGETQYF. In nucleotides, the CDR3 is TGTGCCAGCAGCCAGGGGGGCTCAGGGGGAGAGACCCAGTACTTC.

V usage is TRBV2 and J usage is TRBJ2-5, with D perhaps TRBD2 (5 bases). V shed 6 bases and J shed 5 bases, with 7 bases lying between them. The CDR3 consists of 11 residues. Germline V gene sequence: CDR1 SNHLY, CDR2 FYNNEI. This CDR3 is CASSLAETQYF. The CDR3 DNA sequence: TGTGCCAGCAGCTTAGCGGAGACCCAGTACTTC.

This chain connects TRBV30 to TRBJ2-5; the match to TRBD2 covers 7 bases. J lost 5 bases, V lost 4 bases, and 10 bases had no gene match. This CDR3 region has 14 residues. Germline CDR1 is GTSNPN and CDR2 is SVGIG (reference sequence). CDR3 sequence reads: CAWTPDGGIETQYF. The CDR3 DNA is TGTGCCTGGACCCCCGACGGGGGGATTGAGACCCAGTACTTC.